Given below is one TCR beta chain in context. What it binds is not known. At one end, the junction sequence differs from germline, possibly due to a read error. Researchers took RNA transcripts and amplified the TCR beta CDR3 regions from them. HTBI primers were employed in a first-round RT-PCR of the TCR CDR3. TCRdb fed the multiplex PCR reads into MiXCR, producing one record per CDR3 protein. The sample has almost 600,000 distinct CDR3 sequences, roughly 46% seen once; the top ten hold approximately 8.4%. This record comes from a study of T cells in Graves' hyperthyroidism and ophthalmopathy. The patients, who ranged from 18 to 65 in age, presented with newly diagnosed hyperthyroidism lasting under 2 months. Study-wide results and limits: The blood repertoire included most of the expanded thyroid clonotypes above 0.001. Using 13 V-J features, a model discriminated ophthalmopathy from stable hyperthyroidism.

Per the germline V gene, CDR1 is ENHRY and CDR2 is SYGVKD. The CDR3 runs 12 residues. This chain links TRBV10-3 with TRBJ2-2; a weak D match, TRBD1 (6 bases). The sample taken for sequencing was peripheral blood or thyroid tissue (not recorded which). This TCR came from a young woman with Graves' hyperthyroidism. CDR3 bases: TGTGCCATCACTAAATCAAGGACAGACGGGATTTTT. Translated, it gives CAITKSRTDGIF.